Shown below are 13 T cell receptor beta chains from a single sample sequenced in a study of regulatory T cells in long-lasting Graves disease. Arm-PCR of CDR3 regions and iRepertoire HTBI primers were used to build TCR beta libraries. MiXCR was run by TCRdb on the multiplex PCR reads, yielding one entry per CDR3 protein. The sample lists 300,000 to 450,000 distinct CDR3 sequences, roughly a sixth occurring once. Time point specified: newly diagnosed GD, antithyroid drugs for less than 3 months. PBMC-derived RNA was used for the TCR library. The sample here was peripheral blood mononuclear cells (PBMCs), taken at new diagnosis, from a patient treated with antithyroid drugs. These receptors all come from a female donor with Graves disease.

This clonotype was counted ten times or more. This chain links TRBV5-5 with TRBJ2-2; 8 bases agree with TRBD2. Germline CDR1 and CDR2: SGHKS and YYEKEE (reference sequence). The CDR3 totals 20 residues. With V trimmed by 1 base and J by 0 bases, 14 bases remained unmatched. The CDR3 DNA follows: TGTGCCAGCAGCTTGTATTATCCGGGAGTAGCGGGATCGAACACCGGGGAGCTGTTTTTT. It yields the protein CASSLYYPGVAGSNTGELFF.

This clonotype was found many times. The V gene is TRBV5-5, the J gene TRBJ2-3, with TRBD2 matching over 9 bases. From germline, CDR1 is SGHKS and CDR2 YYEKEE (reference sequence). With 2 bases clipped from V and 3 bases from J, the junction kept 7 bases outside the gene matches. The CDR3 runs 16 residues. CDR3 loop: CASSFDSSGGTDTQYF. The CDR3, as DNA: TGTGCCAGCAGCTTCGATTCCAGCGGGGGGACAGATACGCAGTATTTT.

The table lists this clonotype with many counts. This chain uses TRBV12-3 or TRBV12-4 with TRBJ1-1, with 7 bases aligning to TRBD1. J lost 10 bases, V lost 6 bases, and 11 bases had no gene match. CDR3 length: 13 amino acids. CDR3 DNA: TGTGCCAGCAGCCAGAACAGGGGCGGGGTAGCTTTCTTT. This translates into CASSQNRGGVAFF.

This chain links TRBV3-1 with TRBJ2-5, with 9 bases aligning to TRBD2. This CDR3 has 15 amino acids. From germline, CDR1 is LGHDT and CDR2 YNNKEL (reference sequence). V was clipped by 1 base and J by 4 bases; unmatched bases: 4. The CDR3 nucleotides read TGTGCCAGCAGCCAAGCTCAGCGGGGGGCAGAGACCCAGTACTTC. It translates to CASSQAQRGAETQYF.

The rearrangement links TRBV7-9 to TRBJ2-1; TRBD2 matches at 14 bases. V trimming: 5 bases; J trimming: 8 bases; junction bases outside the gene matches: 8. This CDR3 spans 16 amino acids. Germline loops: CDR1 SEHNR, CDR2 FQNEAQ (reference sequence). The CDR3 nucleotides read TGTGCCAGCAGCCCGGAGGGACTAGCGGGAGCATATGAGCAGTTCTTC. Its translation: CASSPEGLAGAYEQFF.

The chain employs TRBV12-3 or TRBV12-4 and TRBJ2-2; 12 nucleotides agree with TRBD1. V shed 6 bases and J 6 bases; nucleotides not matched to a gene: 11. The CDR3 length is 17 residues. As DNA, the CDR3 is TGTGCCAGCAGGCAACCGGGACAGGGGGCGCCGGCCGGGGAGCTGTTTTTT. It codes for CASRQPGQGAPAGELFF.

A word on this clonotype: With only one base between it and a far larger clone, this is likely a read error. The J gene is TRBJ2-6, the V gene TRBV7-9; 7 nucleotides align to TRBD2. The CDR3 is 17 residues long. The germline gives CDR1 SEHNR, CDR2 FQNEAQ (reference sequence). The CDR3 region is CACSPEPGGSGANVLTF. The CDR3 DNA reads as TGTGCCTGCAGCCCCGAACCCGGGGGGTCTGGGGCCAACGTCCTGACTTTC.

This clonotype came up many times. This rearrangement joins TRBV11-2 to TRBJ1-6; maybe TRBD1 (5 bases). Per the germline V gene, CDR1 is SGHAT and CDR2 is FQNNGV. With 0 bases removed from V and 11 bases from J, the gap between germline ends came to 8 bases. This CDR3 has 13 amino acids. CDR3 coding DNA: TGTGCCAGCAGCTTAGAACGGGGGGCACCCCTCCACTTT. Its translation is CASSLERGAPLHF.

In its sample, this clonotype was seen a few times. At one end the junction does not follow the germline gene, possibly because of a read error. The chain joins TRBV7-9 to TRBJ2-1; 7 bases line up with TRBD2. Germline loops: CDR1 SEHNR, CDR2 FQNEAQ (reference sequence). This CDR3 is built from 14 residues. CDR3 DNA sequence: TGCGCCAGCAGCTTAGAGCGGGACCGCAATGAGCAGTTCTTC. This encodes CASSLERDRNEQFF.

CDR3 in amino acids: CASSAPHRGSYNEQFF. The CDR3 DNA reads TGTGCCAGTAGTGCCCCACACAGGGGATCCTACAATGAGCAGTTCTTC. The chain has TRBV19 and TRBJ2-1; 7 nucleotides match TRBD1. Germline V gives CDR1 LNHDA, CDR2 SQIVND (reference sequence). There are 16 residues in the CDR3. With 5 bases clipped from V and 1 base from J, the junction kept 8 bases outside the gene matches.

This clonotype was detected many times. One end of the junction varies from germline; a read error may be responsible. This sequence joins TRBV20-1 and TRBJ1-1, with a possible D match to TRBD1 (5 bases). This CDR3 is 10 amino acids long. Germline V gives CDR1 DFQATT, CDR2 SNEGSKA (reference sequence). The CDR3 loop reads CSARGLGALF. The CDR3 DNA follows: TGCAGTGCTAGGGGGCTTGGAGCTCTCTTT.

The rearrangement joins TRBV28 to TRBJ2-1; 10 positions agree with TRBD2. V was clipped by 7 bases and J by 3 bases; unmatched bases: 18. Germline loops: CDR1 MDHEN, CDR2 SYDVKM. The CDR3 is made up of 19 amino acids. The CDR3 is CASTDPGLAYFKYYNEQFF. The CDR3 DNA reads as TGTGCCAGCACCGACCCGGGACTAGCGTATTTTAAGTACTACAATGAGCAGTTCTTC.

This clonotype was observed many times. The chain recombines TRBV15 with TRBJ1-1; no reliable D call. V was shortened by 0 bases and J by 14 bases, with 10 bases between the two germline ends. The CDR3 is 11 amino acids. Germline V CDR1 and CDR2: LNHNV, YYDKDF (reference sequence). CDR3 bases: TGTGCCACCAGCAGAGACGATCGGGCCTTCTTT. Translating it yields CATSRDDRAFF.